This T cell receptor beta chain was identified during a study of blood T cell repertoires in COVID-19. Study as a whole: Samples taken during acute and convalescent COVID-19 were collected in the United States, Italy and Spain. PBMCs, B-cell-depleted T cells, or T cells provided the cDNA or gDNA that made up the material.

The CDR3 has 15 amino acids. The germline V gene has CDR1 SGHKS and CDR2 YYEKEE (reference sequence). V lost 2 bases to trimming and J lost 1 base; unmatched junction nucleotides: 4. Source study methods: Estimated nucleated cell counts came from reference gene primer amplification. Clones were read by immunoSEQ multiplex PCR, and TCRdb kept only the in-frame ones, dropping some. The V and J calls and clone size are taken from that table; D and trimming were inferred from the DNA. The sample carries around 260,000 clones, 86% recorded once. Sequencing was performed on peripheral blood. This TCR was sampled from a man aged 25 to 40 with active or convalescent COVID-19. The chain is built from TRBV5-5 and TRBJ1-1, with TRBD1 identical over 8 bases. CDR3 sequence: CASSFVTGANTEAFF. DNA for the CDR3: TGTGCCAGCAGCTTTGTGACAGGGGCGAACACTGAAGCTTTCTTT.